This T cell receptor (beta chain) stems from a study of T cells in Graves' hyperthyroidism and ophthalmopathy. Study overall: Peripheral blood was acquired at first diagnosis, ahead of any therapy whatsoever.

Uncontrolled infection, other autoimmune disease, pregnancy or lactation disqualified patients from enrolment. The PBMCs studied were ones that came from 10 ml fresh peripheral blood. CDR1 MNHEY and CDR2 SVGAGI come from the germline V gene. The CDR3 extends over 14 amino acids. Trimming removed 7 bases at V and 5 bases at J, with 17 bases between. This clonotype was recorded many times. Amplified TCR beta CDR3 regions came from RNA transcripts. HTBI primers were employed in a first-round RT-PCR of the TCR CDR3. One entry per CDR3 protein results from TCRdb running MiXCR on the multiplex PCR reads. This table holds around 350,000 distinct CDR3 sequences, approximately 20% found once.

Material: blood. The chain carries TRBV6-5 and TRBJ2-5, with TRBD2 as a possible D gene (6 bases). This receptor was obtained from a woman under 30 with Graves' hyperthyroidism. For the CDR3, the DNA is TGTGCCAGCAAGGAGGGACTTCTATCGGAGACCCAGTACTTC. This gives the protein CASKEGLLSETQYF.